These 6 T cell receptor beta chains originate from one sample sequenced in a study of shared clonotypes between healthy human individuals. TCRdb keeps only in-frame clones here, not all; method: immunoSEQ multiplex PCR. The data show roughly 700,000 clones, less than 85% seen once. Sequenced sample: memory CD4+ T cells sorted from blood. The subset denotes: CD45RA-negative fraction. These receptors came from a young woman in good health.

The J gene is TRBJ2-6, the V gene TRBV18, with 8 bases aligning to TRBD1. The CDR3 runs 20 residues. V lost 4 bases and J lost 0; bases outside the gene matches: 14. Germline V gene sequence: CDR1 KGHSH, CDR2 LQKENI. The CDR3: CASSRLSPGQAASGANVLTF. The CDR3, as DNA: TGTGCCAGCTCACGACTGTCTCCGGGACAGGCCGCCTCTGGGGCCAACGTCCTGACTTTC.

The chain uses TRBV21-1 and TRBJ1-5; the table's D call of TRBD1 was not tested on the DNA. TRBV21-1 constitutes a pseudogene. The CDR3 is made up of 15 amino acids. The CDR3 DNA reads TGTGCCAGCAGCCGTAGACAGGGGGCTAGTCAGCCCCAGCATTTT. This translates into CASSRRQGASQPQHF.

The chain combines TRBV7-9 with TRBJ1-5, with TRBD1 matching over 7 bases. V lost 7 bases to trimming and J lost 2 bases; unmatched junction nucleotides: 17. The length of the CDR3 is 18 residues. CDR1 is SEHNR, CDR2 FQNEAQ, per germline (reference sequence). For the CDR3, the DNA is TGTGCCAGCACCACGGGACAGAAGGTTTCAGCGGGCAATCAGCCCCAGCATTTT. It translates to CASTTGQKVSAGNQPQHF.

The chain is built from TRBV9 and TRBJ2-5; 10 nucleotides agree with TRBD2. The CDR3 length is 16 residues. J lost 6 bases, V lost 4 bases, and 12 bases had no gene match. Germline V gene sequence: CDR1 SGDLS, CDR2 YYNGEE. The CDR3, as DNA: TGTGCCAGCAGCCCCACTTATGTAGCGGGAGGACAGACCCAGTACTTC. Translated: CASSPTYVAGGQTQYF.

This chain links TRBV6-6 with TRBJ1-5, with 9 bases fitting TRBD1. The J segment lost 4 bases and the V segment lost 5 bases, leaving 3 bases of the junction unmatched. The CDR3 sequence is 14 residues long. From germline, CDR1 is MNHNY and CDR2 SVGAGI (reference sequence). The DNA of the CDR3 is TGTGCCAGCAGTCTCGGACAGGGGAATCAGCCCCAGCATTTT. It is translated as CASSLGQGNQPQHF.

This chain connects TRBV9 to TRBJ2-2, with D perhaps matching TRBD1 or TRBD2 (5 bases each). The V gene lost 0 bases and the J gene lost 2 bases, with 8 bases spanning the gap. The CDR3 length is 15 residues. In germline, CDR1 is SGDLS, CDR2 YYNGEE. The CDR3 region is CASSVVGENTGELFF. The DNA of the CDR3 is TGTGCCAGCAGCGTAGTGGGGGAAAACACCGGGGAGCTGTTTTTT.